This T cell receptor beta chain came from a study of blood T cells in healthy people across ages. Study-level findings and limits: There were more naive CD4+ cells and higher diversity in long-lived donors than in aged donors. A roughly linear age-dependent decrease characterized TCR beta diversity per million T cells. Bulk PBMC profiling left naive and antigen-experienced comparisons inconclusive.

Turning to this clonotype: Its cognate antigen is unknown.

The authors extracted at least 5.5 micrograms of total RNA per sample. The germline V gene has CDR1 MNHEY and CDR2 SMNVEV (reference sequence). This CDR3 comprises 20 residues. Trimming removed 6 bases from V and 0 bases from J; junction bases left unmatched: 19. Together with a sample-barcoded 5' primer, a J-beta primer mix was included in a second PCR lasting roughly 6 to 12 cycles. MiXCR, applied by TCRdb to the 5' RACE reads, yields one record per CDR3 protein. This table holds roughly 800,000 distinct CDR3 sequences, 40% to 65% found once. The clonotype originates from a man aged 80 or over in good health. Sequencing was performed on blood. The chain carries TRBV27 and TRBJ2-1, with TRBD2 matching 8 bases. CDR3 loop: CASRGGGLAGLRSSYNEQFF. The CDR3 nucleotides read TGTGCCAGCAGGGGGGGAGGACTAGCAGGGTTAAGGAGCTCCTACAATGAGCAGTTCTTC.